This T cell receptor (beta chain) stems from a study of OX40 agonist ivuxolimab in advanced cancers. Study-wide points: Nonresponders, in some cases, also had low normalized T-cell clonal expansion. Antigen targets of the expanded peripheral T cells went undetermined. Relative to CD4+, CD8+ T cells held more expanded clones on average. Dose levels from 0.1 to 3.0 mg/kg saw CD4+ and CD8+ blood T cells expand clonally by week 6.

The CDR3 extends over 14 amino acids. CDR1 and CDR2 from the germline V gene are MDHEN and SYDVKM. Losses at the gene ends were 5 bases for V and 9 bases for J; bases not matched to a gene: 6. Sequencing used immunoSEQ multiplex PCR; TCRdb keeps in-frame clones, though not all of them. Of roughly 57,000 clones detected, approximately 88% appear once; the ten largest clones hold about 13%. On this clone: What it recognizes is unknown.

This TCR derives from an adult with an advanced solid tumor such as melanoma, head and neck, liver or kidney cancer. This chain uses TRBV28 with TRBJ2-3; 12 bases match TRBD2. The source material was CD4+ or CD8+ T cells sorted from blood, sampled in a trial of the OX40 agonist ivuxolimab. The chain's CDR3 is CASSAPSGRATQYF. The DNA for the CDR3 is TGTGCCAGCAGTGCCCCTAGCGGGAGGGCGACGCAGTATTTT.